Each of the 26 T cell receptor beta chains below was sequenced from the same sample in a study of spatial heterogeneity in lung cancer. From the 5' RACE reads, TCRdb called clonotypes with MiXCR, one entry per CDR3 protein. The repertoire holds approximately 11,000 distinct CDR3 sequences, 4% to 6% seen once, with around 12% in the top ten. Specified time point: sample taken at primary tumor resection. These receptors have no identified antigens. Overall study findings and caveats: It was found that expanded intratumoral alpha and beta TCR counts tracked tumor mutation counts.

Source: lung tumor tissue, taken at surgery. The source is a male donor with early-stage non-small cell lung cancer.

This clonotype was seen many times. J is TRBJ2-7 and V is TRBV20-1; 10 bases match TRBD2. Germline lookup yields CDR1 DFQATT and CDR2 SNEGSKA (reference sequence). V lost 7 bases to trimming and J lost 0 bases; unmatched junction nucleotides: 6. CDR3 length: 14 residues. The CDR3 DNA reads as TGCAGTGGTGAGCGGGAGGGCCTCTCCTACGAGCAGTACTTC. Translated: CSGEREGLSYEQYF.

This clonotype has ten or more counts. This chain connects TRBV20-1 to TRBJ1-2; D not certain. Germline V lookup: CDR1 DFQATT, CDR2 SNEGSKA (reference sequence). Trimming removed 0 bases from V and 3 bases from J, with 5 bases in between. The CDR3 extends over 12 amino acids. CDR3 region: CSARDRDYGYTF. CDR3 sequence (DNA): TGCAGTGCTAGAGATCGGGACTATGGCTACACCTTC.

This rearrangement joins TRBV6-2 or TRBV6-3 to TRBJ2-5; TRBD2 aligns across 9 bases. Trimming took 4 bases from V and 4 from J; bases not matched to a gene: 10. CDR1 MNHEY and CDR2 SVGEGT come from the germline V gene. CDR3 length equals 16 residues. For the CDR3, the DNA is TGTGCCAGCAGTTCATCCGGGACTAGCATGTCAGAGACCCAGTACTTC. Its translation: CASSSSGTSMSETQYF.

This clonotype was recorded at least ten times. The rearrangement joins TRBV5-6 to TRBJ1-5; D unresolved. The length of the CDR3 is 14 residues. Trimming stripped 4 bases from V and 1 base from J, with 9 bases between. The V gene's germline CDR1 is SGHDT and CDR2 YYEEEE. The CDR3 DNA reads as TGTGCCAGCAGCCCGAGGTGGAGCAATCAGCCCCAGCATTTT. Its translation: CASSPRWSNQPQHF.

In its sample, this clonotype was seen a few times. Here the CDR3 DNA reads TGCGCCAGCAGTGACGGGACTAGCGGGCACGAGCAGTACTTC. Encoded protein: CASSDGTSGHEQYF. The rearrangement uses TRBV10-2 and TRBJ2-7; TRBD2 agrees at 12 bases. The CDR3 runs to 14 residues. Germline CDR1 is WSHSY and CDR2 is SAAADI. V dropped 3 bases and J dropped 5; count of bases not matched to a gene: 2.

This clonotype was detected many times. J is TRBJ2-3 and V is TRBV12-3 or TRBV12-4; the D gene is possibly TRBD2 (7 bases). V gave up 10 bases and J gave up 0 bases, with 11 bases separating them. This CDR3 contains 13 residues. CDR3 residues: CAIRGASTDTQYF. CDR3 nucleotide sequence: TGTGCCATCCGGGGGGCTAGCACAGATACGCAGTATTTT.

This clonotype ranks as large (0.1 to 1%). The chain links TRBV24-1 to TRBJ2-1; D remains ambiguous. This CDR3 has 15 amino acids. The germline gives CDR1 KGHDR, CDR2 SFDVKD. V dropped 3 bases and J dropped 6 bases, with 14 bases sitting between them. As DNA, the CDR3 is TGTGCCACCAGTGATCCAAGCTTAGATGCCAATGAGCAGTTCTTC. It encodes CATSDPSLDANEQFF.

This clonotype is termed medium-sized. The chain carries TRBV29-1 and TRBJ2-1, with D uncertain. This CDR3 comprises 11 residues. CDR1 is SQVTM and CDR2 is ANQGSEA in the germline V gene. Trimming stripped 2 bases from V and 4 bases from J, with 3 bases between. This CDR3 is CSVELYNEQFF. The CDR3 DNA sequence: TGCAGCGTTGAATTGTACAATGAGCAGTTCTTC.

This clonotype was recorded many times. J is TRBJ1-4 and V is TRBV10-3; 10 nucleotides align to TRBD1. The CDR3 length is 14 residues. V shed 6 bases, J shed 8 bases, and the junction held 6 bases outside the gene matches. The germline CDR1 and CDR2 sequences are ENHRY and SYGVKD. CDR3 in amino acids: CAIRGDRGGEKLFF. The CDR3 region has the DNA TGTGCCATCAGGGGGGACAGGGGTGGAGAAAAACTGTTTTTT.

This clonotype was observed many times. The rearrangement joins TRBV10-2 to TRBJ2-7; no clear D gene. The CDR3 is 12 residues long. V was cut by 1 base and J by 7 bases, with 8 bases left in between. Germline loops: CDR1 WSHSY, CDR2 SAAADI. This CDR3 reads CASSEYSREQYF. DNA for the CDR3: TGCGCCAGCAGTGAGTACAGTCGAGAGCAGTACTTC.

The gene calls are TRBV5-5 and TRBJ2-6, with unresolved D. Deletions cut 4 bases from V and 4 bases from J, with 21 bases between. The CDR3 spans 18 residues. Looked up from germline, CDR1 is SGHKS and CDR2 is YYEKEE (reference sequence). The DNA for the CDR3 is TGTGCCAGCAGCACAGCAGGAGCCGCAACCGGAGGGGCCAACGTCCTGACTTTC. This codes for CASSTAGAATGGANVLTF.

This clonotype was seen ten or more times. The rearrangement uses TRBV2 and TRBJ1-6; D remains ambiguous. The CDR3 is 14 residues long. With 7 bases removed from V and 7 bases from J, the gap between germline ends came to 14 bases. Germline values: CDR1 SNHLY, CDR2 FYNNEI. In nucleotides, the CDR3 is TGTGCCAGCAAGCCGGATGTATCCAATTCACCCCTCCACTTT. This encodes CASKPDVSNSPLHF.

This clonotype was seen repeatedly, ten times or more. This chain uses TRBV20-1 with TRBJ1-1, with D unclear. The V end lost 0 bases, the J end lost 1 base, and 9 bases lay between the germline ends. The germline V gene encodes CDR1 DFQATT and CDR2 SNEGSKA (reference sequence). The CDR3 is made up of 14 amino acids. CDR3 nucleotides: TGCAGTGCTAGAGAGTGGGGAGGGAACACTGAAGCTTTCTTT. It is translated as CSAREWGGNTEAFF.

This clonotype is termed medium-sized. The rearrangement joins TRBV10-1 to TRBJ2-1; TRBD2 is a possible D gene (5 bases). In germline, CDR1 is WNHNN, CDR2 SYGVQD (reference sequence). V lost 0 bases and J 6 bases, leaving 9 bases between the germline ends. This CDR3 spans 14 amino acids. The DNA of the CDR3 is TGCGCCAGCAGTGAGTCGACTCGGGGCAATGAGCAGTTCTTC. This codes for CASSESTRGNEQFF.

This clonotype was observed a handful of times. The chain combines TRBV7-9 with TRBJ2-1; 11 bases align to TRBD2. The ends lost 4 bases at V and 10 bases at J; junction bases unmatched: 15. The CDR3 is 17 amino acids. From germline, CDR1 is SEHNR and CDR2 FQNEAQ (reference sequence). CDR3 in DNA: TGTGCCAGCAGCTCCAGCCAACTAGCGGGAGATGCGCGGGAGCAGTTCTTC. Its translation is CASSSSQLAGDAREQFF.

In this sample, this clonotype turned up many times. The V gene is TRBV6-6, the J gene TRBJ1-3; 9 nucleotides agree with TRBD1. In germline, CDR1 is MNHNY, CDR2 SVGAGI (reference sequence). The V and J ends lost 0 bases and 8 bases, in that order; junction bases with no gene match: 8. This CDR3 is 16 amino acids long. The CDR3 reads CASSYSTVGQGDTIYF. CDR3 coding DNA: TGTGCCAGCAGTTACTCGACGGTGGGACAGGGCGACACCATATATTTT.

By share of the sample, this clonotype is medium-sized. V usage is TRBV3-1 and J usage is TRBJ1-6; no clear D gene. Germline CDR1 LGHDT, CDR2 YNNKEL (reference sequence). This CDR3 comprises 13 residues. V was clipped by 3 bases and J by 5 bases, with 5 bases between them. In DNA form, the CDR3 reads TGTGCCAGCAGCCAGGGAAATAATTCACCCCTCCACTTT. Protein: CASSQGNNSPLHF.

Relative to its sample, this clonotype is medium-sized. The rearrangement joins TRBV6-5 to TRBJ1-3; 7 nucleotides align to TRBD1. CDR3 length equals 16 residues. The junction had 9 bases not matched to a gene; V was cut back by 4 bases and J by 3 bases. Germline V CDR1 and CDR2: MNHEY, SVGAGI. The CDR3 here is CASSSPGGGFGNTIYF. For the CDR3, the DNA is TGTGCCAGCAGTTCCCCAGGAGGGGGCTTTGGAAACACCATATATTTT.

This clonotype is categorized as medium-sized. The chain has TRBV11-3 and TRBJ1-1; the match to TRBD1 covers 9 bases. Per the germline V gene, CDR1 is SGHNT and CDR2 is YENEEA. The CDR3 loop spans 15 amino acids. V lost 5 bases to trimming and J lost 4 bases; unmatched junction nucleotides: 8. The CDR3 nucleotides are TGTGCCAGCAGCCCGGGACAGGGAAGGGGCACTGAAGCTTTCTTT. Residues: CASSPGQGRGTEAFF.

This clonotype came up many times. The chain uses TRBV11-2 and TRBJ2-7, with D tentatively TRBD1 or TRBD2 (6 bases each). CDR3 length equals 15 residues. The germline CDR1 and CDR2 sequences are SGHAT and FQNNGV. The V end lost 3 bases, the J end lost 4 bases, and 16 bases lay between the germline ends. CDR3 DNA sequence: TGTGCCAGCAGCTTTCTTCTCGGGGGCGGGTACGAGCAGTACTTC. Amino acid sequence: CASSFLLGGGYEQYF.

This clonotype was picked up many times. The chain uses TRBV9 and TRBJ2-5; D is undetermined. Between the trimmed V and J ends, which lost 3 bases and 5 bases, there was a span of 11 bases. There are 13 residues in the CDR3. CDR1 is SGDLS, CDR2 YYNGEE, per germline. The CDR3 DNA reads TGTGCCAGCAGCGGTAAGGGCGCGGAGACCCAGTACTTC. This encodes CASSGKGAETQYF.

This clonotype was detected many times. The rearrangement uses TRBV11-2 and TRBJ2-1, with 7 bases identical to TRBD2. Germline CDR1 and CDR2: SGHAT and FQNNGV. The CDR3 is made up of 17 amino acids. With 5 bases clipped from V and 7 bases from J, the junction kept 17 bases outside the gene matches. The CDR3 sequence is CASSPTGARTSWNEQFF. The CDR3, as DNA: TGTGCCAGCAGCCCAACAGGAGCTCGGACTAGTTGGAATGAGCAGTTCTTC.

In this sample, this clonotype is medium-sized. J is TRBJ1-2 and V is TRBV6-5; the D is unclear. Germline lookup yields CDR1 MNHEY and CDR2 SVGAGI. V lost 4 bases and J 7 bases, leaving 16 bases between the germline ends. This CDR3 is 14 amino acids long. The CDR3 loop reads CASSLKYSEAGYTF. The CDR3 region has the DNA TGTGCCAGCAGTTTAAAATACAGTGAAGCTGGCTACACCTTC.

This clonotype was detected ten times or more. The rearrangement uses TRBV29-1 and TRBJ2-3; 12 bases map to TRBD2. CDR1 is SQVTM, CDR2 ANQGSEA, per germline. The CDR3 has 16 residues. The V and J ends lost 5 bases and 0 bases, in that order; junction bases with no gene match: 6. The CDR3: CSVRSSGGASTDTQYF. The CDR3 DNA follows: TGCAGCGTTCGGTCTAGCGGGGGGGCTAGCACAGATACGCAGTATTTT.

This clonotype is medium-sized by share. V gene TRBV18 combines with J gene TRBJ2-3; the D is unclear. V was shortened by 3 bases and J by 2 bases, with 9 bases between the two germline ends. This CDR3 region has 14 residues. Germline CDR1 KGHSH, CDR2 LQKENI. In DNA, the CDR3 is TGTGCCAGCTCACCTGCACACCACACAGATACGCAGTATTTT. Protein: CASSPAHHTDTQYF.

The sample holds many counts of this clonotype. The V and J genes are TRBV20-1 and TRBJ2-1, with 9 bases lining up with TRBD2. The CDR3 loop spans 16 amino acids. The V segment lost 0 bases and the J segment 6 bases; nucleotides outside the gene matches: 9. Looked up from germline, CDR1 is DFQATT and CDR2 is SNEGSKA (reference sequence). The CDR3 nucleotides read TGCAGTGCTAGAGATATCCTAGCGGGAACGTTCAATGAGCAGTTCTTC. It yields the protein CSARDILAGTFNEQFF.